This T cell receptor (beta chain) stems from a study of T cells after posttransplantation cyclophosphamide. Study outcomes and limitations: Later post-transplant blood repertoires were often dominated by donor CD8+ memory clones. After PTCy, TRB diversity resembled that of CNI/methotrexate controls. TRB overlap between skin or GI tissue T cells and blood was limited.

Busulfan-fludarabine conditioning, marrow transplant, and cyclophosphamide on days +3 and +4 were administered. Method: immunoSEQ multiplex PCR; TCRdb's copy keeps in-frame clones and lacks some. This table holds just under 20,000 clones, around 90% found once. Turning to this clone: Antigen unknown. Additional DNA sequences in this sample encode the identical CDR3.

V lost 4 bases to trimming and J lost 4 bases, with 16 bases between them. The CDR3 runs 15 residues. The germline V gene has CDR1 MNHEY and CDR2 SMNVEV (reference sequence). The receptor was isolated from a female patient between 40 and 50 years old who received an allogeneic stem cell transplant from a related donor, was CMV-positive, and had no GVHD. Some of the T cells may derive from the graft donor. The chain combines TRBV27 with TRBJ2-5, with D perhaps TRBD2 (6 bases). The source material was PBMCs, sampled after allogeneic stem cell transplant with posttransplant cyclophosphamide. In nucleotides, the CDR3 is TGTGCCAGCAGTTCGGGCGGGATCTTGATAGAGACCCAGTACTTC. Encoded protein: CASSSGGILIETQYF.